This entry describes one TCR beta chain. It has no known antigen specificity. The record has no base qualities; no much larger clone is one base away. Sequences WSHSY (CDR1) and SAAADI (CDR2) are obtained from the germline V gene. Trimming removed 1 base from V and 9 bases from J; the gene matches leave 11 bases unexplained. The CDR3 covers 15 residues, taking in both the cysteine and the phenylalanine. CDR3 DNA is the only sequence kept; it has 45 bases, read in frame from the first base. The data belong to a study of control samples from healthy donors and cancer patients (TCRdb year 2020). The receptor library was made with the immunoSEQ multiplex PCR assay. TCRdb took over this immuneACCESS table, retaining in-frame rearrangements with V and J assigned. Such tables are incomplete; in checked studies, under half of the missing clones stem from an unresolved V gene, and the remainder is unexplained. The sample table shows approximately 210,000 clones, and approximately 90% are seen once. Of the sample, 1.5% to 2% is held by the ten largest clones.

This TCR was sampled from a man aged 30-40 years in good health. The sequenced sample was blood. The sequence joins TRBV10-2 to TRBJ1-1, with 7 central nucleotides matching TRBD1. The bases are TGCGCCAGCAGTGAGTTAAAAGGACAGGTTCTAAAAGCTTTCTTT. This translates into CASSELKGQVLKAFF.